This T cell receptor beta chain was captured in a study of blood T cell repertoires in COVID-19 (dated by TCRdb to about 2020). Concerning the study at large: Samples covering the acute and convalescent phases of COVID-19 were provided by collaborators in the United States, Italy and Spain. Samples were obtained from the ongoing ImmuneRACE study (first 160 participants) and from 1,254 subjects provided by 6 global collaborators. A freely available public database, intended as a resource for researchers studying the immune response to SARS-CoV-2, is where the repertoires were released. The material from the prospective study consisted of cDNA or gDNA derived from T cells, B-cell-depleted T cells, or PBMCs. Nearly every sample came with metadata listing a de-identified subject ID, COVID-19 status, age in years and sex. Deeply sampled blood TCRbeta repertoires from subjects exposed to, actively infected with, or recovered from COVID-19 were included in the dataset. Where HLA class I and class II types were available, the types were taken from metadata supplied by the sample provider, not from assay-based typing. The paper's findings and limits, for the study overall: The quantity of clinical and demographic metadata differed by source and by participant and was supplied without curation.

About this clone itself: Its target antigen remains unknown. No base quality information exists; no much larger clone differs at one position.

V is shortened by 1 base, J by 1 base, and the region joining them spans 10 bases. Via the germline V gene (reference sequence), CDR1 is MNHEY and CDR2 SMNVEV. Spanning cysteine to phenylalanine, the CDR3 consists of 15 amino acids. Only the CDR3 part of the read is kept: 45 bases, read in frame from the first base. The collaborating institutions used their own protocols to collect whole blood in K2EDTA tubes. For TCRbeta analysis, collaborators shipped samples in one of three forms: frozen whole blood, isolated PBMCs, or DNA extracted from either of those sample types. The immunoSEQ Assay, a bias-controlled multiplex PCR, was used to amplify TCRbeta CDR3 regions from genomic DNA. Turning to the authors' computational methods: Within the assay, amplification of reference gene primers was used to estimate how many nucleated cells each sample contained. Sequence reads were collapsed and filtered to measure the absolute abundance of every unique TCRbeta CDR3 rearrangement. Productive Simpson clonality was computed per sample as the square root of Simpson's diversity index over productive rearrangements. TCRdb's version of the immuneACCESS table is confined to in-frame rearrangements and falls short of the full clone set. An unresolved V gene accounts for under half of the shortfall where checked; the remainder is of unknown origin. The D gene and trimming were derived from the DNA, and the V and J assignments and clone size from that table. This sample holds some 250,000 clones; roughly 80% were observed only once. The ten most abundant clones make up less than 3.5% of the sample.

This clonotype was obtained from a woman aged 18-35 years with acute or convalescent COVID-19. The sequenced material came from peripheral blood. The chain couples TRBV27 to TRBJ2-5; TRBD2 is perhaps the D gene, given 7 matching bases. The CDR3 is CASSLWAGAQETQYF. The DNA sequence follows: TGTGCCAGCAGTTTATGGGCGGGGGCCCAAGAGACCCAGTACTTC.